This is a list of T cell receptor beta chains from one sample in a study of blood T cell repertoires in COVID-19. Data came from immunoSEQ multiplex PCR; TCRdb stores just in-frame clones and leaves some out. This table has 250,000 or so clones, 80% to 85% appearing once. The sample taken for sequencing was peripheral blood. These receptors were collected from a man aged 60 to 75 with acute or convalescent COVID-19. CDR3s include the opening cysteine and the closing phenylalanine or tryptophan. The D gene is left open where the match is weak. Expanded clones are given a class, and other clones once, few, many or no size at all.

CDR3,DNA,J,D,V,size
CASSRVTNTGELFF,TGTGCCAGTAGCCGGGTCACGAACACCGGGGAGCTGTTTTTT,TRBJ2-2,-,TRBV28,-
CAWTLARGYTF,TGTGCCTGGACACTTGCTAGGGGCTACACCTTC,TRBJ1-2,-,TRBV30,-
CASSFGREETQYF,TGTGCCAGCAGCTTCGGCAGGGAAGAGACCCAGTACTTC,TRBJ2-5,-,TRBV7-3,-
CASSSGQTNYGYTF,TGTGCCAGCAGCTCGGGACAGACTAACTATGGCTACACCTTC,TRBJ1-2,TRBD1,TRBV6-5,-
CASSLGQGRTNYGYTF,TGCGCCAGCAGCTTGGGGCAGGGTCGGACTAACTATGGCTACACCTTC,TRBJ1-2,-,TRBV5-1,-
CAISRLAGPSTDTQYF,TGTGCCATCAGTCGACTAGCGGGGCCTAGCACAGATACGCAGTATTTT,TRBJ2-3,TRBD2,TRBV10-3,-
CAINSVAGAYNEQFF,TGTGCCATCAATTCAGTAGCGGGAGCCTACAATGAGCAGTTCTTC,TRBJ2-1,TRBD2,TRBV10-3,-
CASSPLNEQFF,TGTGCCAGCAGTCCTTTGAATGAGCAGTTCTTC,TRBJ2-1,-,TRBV2,few
CASSPVRGKGGYTF,TGTGCCAGCAGCCCCGTCAGGGGGAAGGGGGGCTACACCTTC,TRBJ1-2,TRBD1,TRBV7-2,-
CASRDPGTGNTIYF,TGTGCCAGCAGGGATCCGGGGACTGGAAACACCATATATTTT,TRBJ1-3,-,TRBV6-5,many
CASTQGTGSSSYGYTF,TGTGCCAGCACCCAGGGTACAGGGTCTAGTAGCTATGGCTACACCTTC,TRBJ1-2,-,TRBV5-4,-
CASSFAPPIYRSSGNTIYF,TGTGCCAGCAGTTTTGCCCCGCCAATATACCGGAGCTCTGGAAACACCATATATTTT,TRBJ1-3,-,TRBV27,-
CASTTGGAIQPQHF,TGTGCCAGCACTACAGGGGGCGCGATTCAGCCCCAGCATTTT,TRBJ1-5,TRBD1,TRBV28,-
CASSIGTGSLNTEAFF,TGTGCCAGCTCAATTGGGACAGGCTCACTGAACACTGAAGCTTTCTTT,TRBJ1-1,TRBD1,TRBV18,-
CASSVAPTTYNEQFF,TGTGCCAGCAGCGTAGCCCCGACTACCTACAATGAGCAGTTCTTC,TRBJ2-1,-,TRBV9,-
CASSPGGTVFYYNEQFF,TGTGCCAGCAGCCCGGGGGGGACAGTTTTCTACTACAATGAGCAGTTCTTC,TRBJ2-1,-,TRBV5-4,-
CASSPHPGDTDTQYF,TGTGCCAGCAGCCCCCACCCCGGAGACACAGATACGCAGTATTTT,TRBJ2-3,-,TRBV4-2,-